The present T cell receptor beta chain was sequenced within a study of cytomegalovirus exposure and HLA in healthy donors. Study results and limitations: The listing of approximately 160 TCR beta chains classed them as cytomegalovirus-associated.

On this clone itself: Its antigen remains unidentified.

Method: immunoSEQ multiplex PCR; TCRdb's copy keeps in-frame clones and lacks some. The table has about 160,000 clones, 75% to 90% seen once. The CDR3 contains 11 residues. CDR1 and CDR2 (germline): DFQATT, SNEGSKA (reference sequence). V lost 4 bases, J lost 13 bases, and 7 bases stayed unmatched. Sequencing used PBMCs. The chain combines TRBV20-1 with TRBJ2-5, with TRBD1 matching over 9 bases. The source of this sequence is a woman aged 18-29 years in good health and CMV-seronegative. This chain's CDR3 is CSAKRRQGGYF. In DNA form, the CDR3 reads TGCAGTGCTAAGAGACGACAGGGGGGGTACTTC.